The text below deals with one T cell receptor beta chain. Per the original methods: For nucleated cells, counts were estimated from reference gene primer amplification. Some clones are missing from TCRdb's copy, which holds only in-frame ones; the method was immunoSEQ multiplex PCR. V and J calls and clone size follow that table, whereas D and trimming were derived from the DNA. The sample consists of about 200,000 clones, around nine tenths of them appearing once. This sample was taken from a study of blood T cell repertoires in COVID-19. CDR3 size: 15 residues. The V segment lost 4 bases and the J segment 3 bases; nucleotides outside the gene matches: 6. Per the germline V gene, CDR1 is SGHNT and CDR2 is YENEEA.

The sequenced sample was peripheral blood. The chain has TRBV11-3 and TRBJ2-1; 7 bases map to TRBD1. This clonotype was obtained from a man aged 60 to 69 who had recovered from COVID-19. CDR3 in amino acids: CASSSGTVDYNEQFF. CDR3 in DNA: TGTGCCAGCAGCTCAGGGACAGTAGACTACAATGAGCAGTTCTTC.